This T cell receptor beta chain was profiled in a study of blood T cell repertoires in COVID-19. The overall study: COVID-19 samples, acute and convalescent, were from the United States, Italy and Spain. Sources were T cells, B-cell-depleted T cells, or PBMCs; the material itself was cDNA or gDNA.

The CDR3 spans 16 residues. Germline CDR1 LGHNA, CDR2 YSLEER. After removal of 8 bases from V and 2 bases from J, the junction contained 10 bases not matched to a gene. Methods used by the authors: Using reference gene primer amplification, nucleated cell counts were estimated. Sequencing used immunoSEQ multiplex PCR; TCRdb keeps in-frame clones, though not all of them. That table is the source of V, J and clone size, and D and trimming were worked out from the DNA. The table lists 100,000 to 150,000 clones, more than 60% of them singletons. The rearrangement uses TRBV4-3 and TRBJ1-4; 8 positions match TRBD1. The sequenced sample consisted of peripheral blood. The receptor was isolated from a woman in her sixties or seventies with acute or convalescent COVID-19. The CDR3 loop is CASLPHRGGTNEKLFF. CDR3 sequence (DNA): TGCGCCAGCCTTCCTCACAGGGGGGGGACTAATGAAAAACTGTTTTTT.